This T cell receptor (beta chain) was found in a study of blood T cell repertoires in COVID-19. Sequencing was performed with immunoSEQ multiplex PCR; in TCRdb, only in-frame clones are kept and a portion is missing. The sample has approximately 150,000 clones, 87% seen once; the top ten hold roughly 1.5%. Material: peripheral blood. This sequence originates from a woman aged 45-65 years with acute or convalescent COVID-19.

The CDR3 is CASSSGTKGQPQHF. The CDR3 DNA reads TGTGCCAGCAGTTCCGGGACAAAGGGTCAGCCCCAGCATTTT. J is TRBJ1-5 and V is TRBV6-5; TRBD1 is a possible D gene (6 bases). The V gene's germline CDR1 is MNHEY and CDR2 SVGAGI. V lost 4 bases and J lost 6, with 13 bases in between. This CDR3 contains 14 residues.